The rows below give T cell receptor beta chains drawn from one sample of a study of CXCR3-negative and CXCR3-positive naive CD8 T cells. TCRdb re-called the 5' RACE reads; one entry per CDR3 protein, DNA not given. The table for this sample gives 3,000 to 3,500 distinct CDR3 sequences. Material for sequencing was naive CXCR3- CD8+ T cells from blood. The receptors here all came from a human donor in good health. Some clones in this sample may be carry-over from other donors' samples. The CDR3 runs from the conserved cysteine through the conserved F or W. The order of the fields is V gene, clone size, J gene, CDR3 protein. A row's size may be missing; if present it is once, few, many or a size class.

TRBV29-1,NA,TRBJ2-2,CSVNWDSGELFF
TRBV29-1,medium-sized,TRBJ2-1,CSVDAIGRGSSYNEQFF
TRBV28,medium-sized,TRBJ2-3,CASSFERPWTDTQYF
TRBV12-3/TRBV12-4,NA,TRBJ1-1,CASSSGPNTEAFF
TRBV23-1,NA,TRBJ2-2,CASSHPGPIGAGELFF
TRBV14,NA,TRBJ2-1,CASSQVLGSDYNEQFF
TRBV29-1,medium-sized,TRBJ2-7,CSAVFLNSYEQYF
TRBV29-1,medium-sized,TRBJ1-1,CSVGQDLEAFF
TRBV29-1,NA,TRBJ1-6,CSARDFYNSPLHF
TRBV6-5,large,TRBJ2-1,CASSYDRDPYNEQFF
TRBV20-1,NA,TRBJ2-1,CSARDGAFEQFF
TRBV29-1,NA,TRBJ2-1,CSGDGSGQSADEQFF
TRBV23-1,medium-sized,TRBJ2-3,CASRKRDRGRADTQYF
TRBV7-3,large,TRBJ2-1,CASSLGLAGINEQFF
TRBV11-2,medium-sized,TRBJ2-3,CASSLGLAGNTDTQYF
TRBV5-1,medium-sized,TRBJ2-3,CASSNGQGSTDTQYF
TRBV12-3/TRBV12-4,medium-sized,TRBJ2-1,CASGGGTTWTNEQFF
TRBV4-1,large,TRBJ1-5,CASSQDPGLNQPQHF
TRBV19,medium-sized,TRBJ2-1,CASSMSAGRGNEQFF
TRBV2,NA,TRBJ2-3,CASTGISETDTQYF
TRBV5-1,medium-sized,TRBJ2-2,CASSYRGANTGELFF
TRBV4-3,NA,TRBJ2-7,CASSPTRDRGYEQYF
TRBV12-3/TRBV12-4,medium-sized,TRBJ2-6,CASSSPVLGANVLTF
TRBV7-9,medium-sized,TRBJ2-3,CASGAFAEERRNTQYF
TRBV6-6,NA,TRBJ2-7,CASSYNGNEQYF
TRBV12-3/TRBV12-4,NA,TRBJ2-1,CASSFGGAGYEQFF
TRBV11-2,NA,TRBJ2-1,CASSLGLGAPWGNEQFF
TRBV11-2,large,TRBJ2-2,CASSLDQTSNTGELFF
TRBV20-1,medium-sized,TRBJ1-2,CSAADRALYYGYTF
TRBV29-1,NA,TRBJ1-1,CSVVWTDSPVNTEAFF
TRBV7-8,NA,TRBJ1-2,CASSTPPGVENYGYTF
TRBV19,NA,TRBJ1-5,CASTPTGYQPQHF
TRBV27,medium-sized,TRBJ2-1,CASSYRGGYNEQFF
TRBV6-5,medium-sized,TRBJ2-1,CASSYLGGDEQFF
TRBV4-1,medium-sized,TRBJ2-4,CASSQDELGGLNIQYF
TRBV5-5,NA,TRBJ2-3,CASKPRQGATDTQYF
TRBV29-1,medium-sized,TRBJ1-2,CSSRGDQGYTF
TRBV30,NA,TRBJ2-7,CAWARTSGGGYEQYF
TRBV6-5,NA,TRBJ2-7,CASSYSGVGEQYF
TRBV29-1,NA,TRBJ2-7,CSVEAEFDEQYF
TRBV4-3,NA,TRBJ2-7,CASSQDRDTSGPSYEQYF
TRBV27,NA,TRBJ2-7,CAGSLEQKFYEQYF
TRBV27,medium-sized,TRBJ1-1,CASSIYPPATMNTEAFF
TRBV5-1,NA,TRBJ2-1,CASSLGLAGGNEQFF
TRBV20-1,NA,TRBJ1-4,CSARAQGVSEKLFF
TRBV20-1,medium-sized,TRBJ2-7,CSARQGVEQYF
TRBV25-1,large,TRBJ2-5,CASKGGQKETQYF
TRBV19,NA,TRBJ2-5,CASSNGLWETQYF
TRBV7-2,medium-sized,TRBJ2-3,CASSLALAGVPTDTQYF
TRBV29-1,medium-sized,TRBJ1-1,CSAGGEQLNTEAFF
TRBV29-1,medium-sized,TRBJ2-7,CSARGGFSYEQYF
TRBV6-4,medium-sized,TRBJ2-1,CASSSTSGILLGNEQFF